What follows describes a single TCR beta chain. Losses at the gene ends were 4 bases for V and 5 bases for J; bases not matched to a gene: 12. Germline CDR1 is SGHNT and CDR2 is YYREEE (reference sequence). The CDR3 consists of 16 residues. The time point here: blood at routine non-recurrence follow-up after resection. Material for sequencing was whole RNA from tumor, nontumor lung or frozen PBMC, left unsorted. TCRdb itself ran the 5' RACE reads through MiXCR, one entry per CDR3 protein. Of fewer than 55,000 distinct CDR3 sequences in the sample, roughly 7.4% were seen once. This sample is drawn from a study of spatial heterogeneity in lung cancer. The overall study: In raw reads, more than 8.5 appearances on average were recorded for each unique TCR and UMI combination.

The chain joins TRBV5-4 to TRBJ2-7; 10 bases are shared with TRBD2. This receptor was taken from a female donor with early-stage non-small cell lung cancer. Source: PBMCs, taken at follow-up. The CDR3 loop is CASSKLAGSLRDEQYF. The CDR3 bases are TGTGCCAGCAGCAAACTAGCGGGATCGCTCCGAGACGAGCAGTACTTC.